This record concerns one T cell receptor (beta chain) sequence. Its antigen is not known. Amplification by 5'RACE using constant-segment primers produced TCR alpha and TCR beta cDNA libraries that carried sample barcodes and UMIs. TCRdb processed the 5' RACE reads anew with MiXCR; each CDR3 protein has one entry. Of tens of thousands of distinct CDR3 sequences listed, 12% are singletons. This record comes from a study of T-cell memory formation after mild COVID-19. Findings and caveats of the study: Contracting clones from day 15 to 85 showed balanced CD4/CD8; later expanders favored CD4+. Confirmation was lacking for SARS-CoV-2 specificity of second-wave clones that peaked on day 37.

CDR3 length: 14 residues. The germline gives CDR1 LNHDA, CDR2 SQIVND (reference sequence). The V and J ends lost 6 bases and 0 bases respectively, with 9 bases between them. The specimen sequenced was PBMCs or a T cell subset sorted from them (not recorded which). The sequence came from a man aged 18 to 30 who had mild COVID-19 (a few samples of this study predate the infection). Cell type and time point are not known. This chain joins TRBV19 and TRBJ2-4; maybe TRBD2 (5 bases). CDR3 nucleotide sequence: TGTGCCAGTAGGAGGGATATAGCCAAAAACATTCAGTACTTC. It yields the protein CASRRDIAKNIQYF.